Below, 32 T cell receptor beta chains from the same sample are listed, as sequenced in a study of blood T cell repertoires in COVID-19. The data were produced by immunoSEQ multiplex PCR, yet TCRdb's version contains in-frame clones alone and is incomplete. The sample lists about 270,000 clones; approximately 89% were seen once. The sequenced sample was PBMCs or T cells enriched from blood (not recorded which). The receptors come from a woman aged 40 to 50 with acute COVID-19.

The gene calls are TRBV20-1 and TRBJ2-5; maybe TRBD2 (6 bases). Germline V gene data show CDR1 as DFQATT and CDR2 as SNEGSKA (reference sequence). The V gene lost 3 bases and the J gene lost 2 bases, with 13 bases spanning the gap. The length of the CDR3 is 14 residues. CDR3 DNA sequence: TGCAGTGCTAGTGCGGCAGGGAGGCAAGAGACCCAGTACTTC. This sequence encodes CSASAAGRQETQYF.

The rearrangement links TRBV6-1 to TRBJ1-5; tentative D call: TRBD1 (6 bases). This CDR3 region has 17 residues. Trimming stripped 3 bases from V and 0 bases from J, with 15 bases between. Germline loops: CDR1 MNHNS, CDR2 SASEGT. The CDR3 spells CASSEGAGAYSNQPQHF. Here the CDR3 DNA reads TGTGCCAGCAGTGAGGGGGCAGGGGCCTATAGCAATCAGCCCCAGCATTTT.

Only a few counts were recorded for this clone. J is TRBJ1-5 and V is TRBV19, with 11 bases that match TRBD1. Germline-derived CDR1 and CDR2 are LNHDA and SQIVND (reference sequence). The CDR3 sequence is 18 residues long. J gave up 3 bases and V 7 bases, and 14 bases lay outside the gene matches. CDR3 protein: CASIPGQGGRILNQPQHF. The CDR3 region has the DNA TGTGCCAGTATTCCGGGACAGGGGGGCAGAATCCTCAATCAGCCCCAGCATTTT. The full variable domain, completed using reference TRBV19 and TRBJ1-5, is DGGITQSPKYLFRKEGQNVTLSCEQNLNHDAMYWYRQDPGQGLRLIYYSQIVNDFQKGDIAEGYSVSREKKESFPLTVTSAQKNPTAFYLCASIPGQGGRILNQPQHFGDGTRLSIL.

The V call is TRBV21-1, the J call TRBJ1-6. TRBV21-1 is a listed pseudogene. The CDR3 runs to 20 residues. The CDR3 loop is CASSKAGETRRFQNNSPLHF. The CDR3 region has the DNA TGTGCCAGCAGCAAAGCGGGAGAGACCCGGCGGTTTCAAAATAATTCACCCCTCCACTTT.

V usage is TRBV27 and J usage is TRBJ1-5; the D gene is possibly TRBD1 (5 bases). V lost 3 bases to trimming and J lost 1 base, with 10 bases between them. The CDR3 covers 15 residues. Germline CDR1 MNHEY, CDR2 SMNVEV (reference sequence). This CDR3 is CASSLGEASNQPQHF. CDR3 nucleotides: TGTGCCAGCAGTTTGGGGGAGGCGAGCAATCAGCCCCAGCATTTT.

This chain joins TRBV5-1 and TRBJ2-3; 12 nucleotides align to TRBD2. The germline V gene encodes CDR1 SGHRS and CDR2 YFSETQ. The CDR3 totals 16 residues. V lost 3 bases and J lost 3; bases outside the gene matches: 5. In DNA form, the CDR3 reads TGCGCCAGCAGCTCTGCCGGGACTAGCGGGACAGATACGCAGTATTTT. It encodes CASSSAGTSGTDTQYF.

J is TRBJ2-1 and V is TRBV7-2; TRBD2 matches 10 bases. CDR1 and CDR2 (germline): SGHTA, FQGNSA. The J segment lost 6 bases and the V segment lost 5 bases, leaving 13 bases of the junction unmatched. This CDR3 has 17 residues. CDR3 in amino acids: CASSLGLAGVVSNEQFF. Here the CDR3 DNA reads TGTGCCAGCAGCCTGGGCCTAGCGGGAGTAGTGAGCAATGAGCAGTTCTTC.

This sequence joins TRBV28 and TRBJ1-3; 7 bases are a match to TRBD1. Losses at the gene ends were 6 bases for V and 2 bases for J; bases not matched to a gene: 10. Germline V gene lookup returns CDR1 MDHEN and CDR2 SYDVKM. CDR3 length: 16 residues. This CDR3 reads CASSLHPTGTGNTIYF. DNA of the CDR3: TGTGCCAGCAGCCTTCACCCGACAGGGACTGGAAACACCATATATTTT. The whole variable domain, remainder taken from reference TRBV28 and TRBJ1-3, is DVKVTQSSRYLVKRTGEKVFLECVQDMDHENMFWYRQDPGLGLRLIYFSYDVKMKEKGDIPEGYSVSREKKERFSLILESASTNQTSMYLCASSLHPTGTGNTIYFGEGSWLTVV.

The chain links TRBV11-2 to TRBJ2-5; tentatively, D is TRBD1 (6 bases). The CDR3 has 13 residues. V was trimmed by 5 bases and J by 5 bases, leaving 12 bases between them. CDR1 is SGHAT, CDR2 FQNNGV, per germline. CDR3 in DNA: TGTGCCAGCAGCGAGACAGGATCCGAGACCCAGTACTTC. It is translated as CASSETGSETQYF.

The V gene is TRBV19, the J gene TRBJ1-1; weak D call: TRBD1 (5 bases). The CDR3 totals 13 residues. V was trimmed by 7 bases and J by 1 base, leaving 10 bases between them. CDR1 LNHDA and CDR2 SQIVND come from the germline V gene (reference sequence). In nucleotides, the CDR3 is TGTGCCAGTACAGACAGTCCGAACACTGAAGCTTTCTTT. Translation gives CASTDSPNTEAFF. Variable domain in full (rest from reference TRBV19 and TRBJ1-1): DGGITQSPKYLFRKEGQNVTLSCEQNLNHDAMYWYRQDPGQGLRLIYYSQIVNDFQKGDIAEGYSVSREKKESFPLTVTSAQKNPTAFYLCASTDSPNTEAFFGQGTRLTVV.

The chain links TRBV12-2 to TRBJ2-3; TRBD2, the table's D call, was not compared with the DNA. TRBV12-2 is marked as a pseudogene. The length of the CDR3 is 19 residues. This CDR3 is CASRLARFCGTDNTDTQYF. The CDR3 nucleotides are TGTGCAAGTCGCTTAGCAAGGTTTTGCGGGACGGACAACACAGATACGCAGTATTTT.

The chain couples TRBV20-1 to TRBJ1-3; D is undetermined. This CDR3 comprises 11 residues. Germline V CDR1 and CDR2: DFQATT, SNEGSKA (reference sequence). This CDR3 is CSMRGGNTIYF. For the CDR3, the DNA is TGCAGCATGCGGGGAGGAAACACCATATATTTT.

This clone occurred once. This chain uses TRBV4-1 with TRBJ1-5; D gene unclear. The ends were cut back, 6 bases at V and 3 bases at J, with 12 bases in the middle. The length of the CDR3 is 14 residues. CDR1 and CDR2 (germline): MGHRA, YSYEKL. In DNA form, the CDR3 reads TGCGCCAGCAGTAAAGGACTCACCAATCAGCCCCAGCATTTT. Translation gives CASSKGLTNQPQHF.

V and J are TRBV30 and TRBJ1-6; 7 bases match TRBD1. Trimming at V came to 1 base and at J to 7 bases, leaving 7 bases not matched to a gene. This CDR3 comprises 15 residues. CDR1 and CDR2 (germline): GTSNPN, SVGIG (reference sequence). The CDR3 DNA reads as TGTGCCTGGAGTGGACGACAGGGTATAAATTCACCCCTCCACTTT. This sequence encodes CAWSGRQGINSPLHF.

This clone was detected only a few times. The chain combines TRBV7-2 with TRBJ1-3; TRBD1 matches at 9 bases. This CDR3 region has 17 residues. Germline CDR1 reads SGHTA; CDR2 reads FQGNSA. With 3 bases clipped from V and 0 bases from J, the junction kept 6 bases outside the gene matches. CDR3 in amino acids: CASSFTGTGFSGNTIYF. As DNA, the CDR3 is TGTGCCAGCAGCTTTACCGGGACAGGGTTCTCTGGAAACACCATATATTTT.

The chain has TRBV19 and TRBJ2-1; 8 bases agree with TRBD1. The V gene end was trimmed by 9 bases and the J gene end by 2 bases; junction bases not matched to a gene: 12. The germline CDR1 and CDR2 sequences are LNHDA and SQIVND (reference sequence). CDR3 length equals 16 residues. The CDR3 sequence: CASTLGQGRTYNEQFF. In DNA, the CDR3 is TGTGCCAGCACCTTAGGACAGGGAAGAACCTACAATGAGCAGTTCTTC.

This rearrangement joins TRBV7-9 to TRBJ1-4; D unclear. CDR3 length equals 15 residues. CDR1 and CDR2 from the germline V gene are SEHNR and FQNEAQ (reference sequence). Trimming pared 5 bases from V and 6 bases from J, leaving 16 bases between. CDR3 loop: CASSPRDVDYEKLFF. The CDR3 DNA sequence: TGTGCCAGCAGCCCGAGAGACGTCGACTATGAAAAACTGTTTTTT.

V usage is TRBV7-9 and J usage is TRBJ1-2; TRBD1 agrees at 9 bases. CDR1 and CDR2 from the germline V gene are SEHNR and FQNEAQ (reference sequence). V shed 6 bases, J shed 8 bases, and the junction held 16 bases outside the gene matches. The CDR3 sequence is 16 residues long. CDR3 protein: CASRQPVWGQGIGYTF. The CDR3 DNA reads as TGTGCCAGCAGACAACCTGTCTGGGGACAGGGTATCGGCTACACCTTC.

As regards this clone: This sample also contains other DNA sequences that code for the same CDR3. The chain joins TRBV7-3 to TRBJ1-6; possible D gene TRBD1, 6 bases. The CDR3 runs 13 residues. V was clipped by 2 bases and J by 8 bases, with 7 bases between them. The germline gives CDR1 SGHTA, CDR2 FQGTGA. This CDR3 is CASSLEGDSPLHF. The CDR3 nucleotides are TGTGCCAGCAGCTTAGAGGGGGATTCACCCCTCCACTTT.

This clone has just one count. The CDR3 bases are TGTGCCAGCTCACCACCGGGCAGGCCCTACGAGCAGTACGTC. Translating gives CASSPPGRPYEQYV. The genes are TRBV18 and TRBJ2-7, with no clear D. This CDR3 has 14 residues. Germline CDR1 KGHSH, CDR2 LQKENI. Trimming removed 0 bases at V and 2 bases at J, with 8 bases between.

The CDR3 sequence: CASSPGTSRSYF. CDR3 sequence (DNA): TGTGCCAGCAGCCCGGGGACTAGTCGATCCTACTTC. The chain joins TRBV12-3 or TRBV12-4 to TRBJ2-5; 8 positions match TRBD2. This CDR3 is built from 12 residues. Unmatched junction bases numbered 11, after V lost 6 bases and J lost 14 bases.

Comments on this clone: Within the sample, other DNA sequences also encode this same CDR3. The rearrangement uses TRBV5-1 and TRBJ2-1, with D hard to call. This CDR3 contains 12 residues. Trimming cost V 0 bases and J 6 bases, with 4 bases left between them. From germline, CDR1 is SGHRS and CDR2 YFSETQ. The CDR3 is CASSLGLNEQFF. DNA of the CDR3: TGCGCCAGCAGCTTGGGACTCAATGAGCAGTTCTTC.

This rearrangement joins TRBV7-2 to TRBJ1-3; TRBD1 agrees at 7 bases. CDR3 length: 14 residues. V shed 5 bases, J shed 4 bases, and the junction held 5 bases outside the gene matches. Germline V gives CDR1 SGHTA, CDR2 FQGNSA. CDR3 amino acids: CASSPQGSGNTIYF. The CDR3 DNA reads as TGTGCCAGCAGCCCACAGGGGTCCGGAAACACCATATATTTT.

The chain links TRBV19 to TRBJ1-1, with no clear D. Germline CDR1 reads LNHDA; CDR2 reads SQIVND (reference sequence). The CDR3 consists of 13 residues. Trimming cost V 6 bases and J 5 bases, with 13 bases left between them. CDR3 bases: TGTGCCAGTAGCTGGCGGGAAGGTACTGAAGCTTTCTTT. Translating gives CASSWREGTEAFF. Full variable domain (remainder filled in from reference TRBV19 and TRBJ1-1): DGGITQSPKYLFRKEGQNVTLSCEQNLNHDAMYWYRQDPGQGLRLIYYSQIVNDFQKGDIAEGYSVSREKKESFPLTVTSAQKNPTAFYLCASSWREGTEAFFGQGTRLTVV.

J is TRBJ1-2 and V is TRBV7-2; D is unclear. V was pared by 5 bases and J by 3 bases, with 16 bases between. There are 15 residues in the CDR3. Germline lookup yields CDR1 SGHTA and CDR2 FQGNSA. The CDR3 nucleotides read TGTGCCAGCAGCACCCGAGGGTCGGGGTACTATGGCTACACCTTC. Encoded protein: CASSTRGSGYYGYTF.

This chain uses TRBV3-1 (or the pseudogene TRBV3-2) with TRBJ1-4; 10 bases align to TRBD1. V dropped 1 base and J dropped 6; count of bases not matched to a gene: 2. This CDR3 is built from 15 residues. CDR1 is LGHDT, CDR2 YNNKEL, per germline (reference sequence). CDR3 sequence reads: CASSQGDRGHEKLFF. DNA of the CDR3: TGTGCCAGCAGCCAAGGGGACAGGGGTCATGAAAAACTGTTTTTT.

The chain combines TRBV18 with TRBJ1-5; a weak D match, TRBD1 (5 bases). Trimming left V 2 bases short and J 5 bases short, with 10 bases between. The CDR3 runs 14 residues. Germline V gene lookup returns CDR1 KGHSH and CDR2 LQKENI. The CDR3 DNA follows: TGTGCCAGCTCACCAACAGGCTTTGATCAGCCCCAGCATTTT. This codes for CASSPTGFDQPQHF.

The CDR3 region has the DNA TGTGCCAGCAGTGCATCGACAGGAGGGAACACCGGGGAGCTGTTTTTT. It translates to CASSASTGGNTGELFF. The rearrangement uses TRBV28 and TRBJ2-2; a possible D gene is TRBD1 (6 bases). The CDR3 runs 16 residues. CDR1 is MDHEN and CDR2 is SYDVKM in the germline V gene. The V end lost 5 bases, the J end lost 1 base, and 14 bases lay between the germline ends.

The gene calls are TRBV29-1 and TRBJ2-2, with D tentatively TRBD1 (5 bases). This CDR3 comprises 11 residues. Germline CDR1 SQVTM, CDR2 ANQGSEA. The V gene lost 4 bases and the J gene lost 6 bases, with 6 bases spanning the gap. CDR3 residues: CSVVGAGELFF. CDR3 DNA sequence: TGCAGCGTTGTAGGGGCCGGGGAGCTGTTTTTT.

This chain links TRBV18 with TRBJ2-7, with TRBD1 matching 11 bases. V gave up 0 bases and J gave up 7 bases; unmatched junction bases: 14. Germline V CDR1 and CDR2: KGHSH, LQKENI. This CDR3 region has 18 residues. The CDR3 coding sequence is TGTGCCAGCTCACCACCGAATTATGCGGACAGGGGGCTTCAGGAGCAGTACTTC. This encodes CASSPPNYADRGLQEQYF.

The gene calls are TRBV4-3 and TRBJ1-1; 7 nucleotides line up with TRBD1. Per germline, CDR1 LGHNA and CDR2 YSLEER. The junction had 1 base not matched to a gene; V was cut back by 6 bases and J by 3 bases. The CDR3 runs to 12 residues. This CDR3 is CASRDRDTEAFF. CDR3 sequence (DNA): TGCGCCAGCAGAGACAGGGACACTGAAGCTTTCTTT.

This clone was seen a single time. The V gene is TRBV28, the J gene TRBJ1-5; TRBD1 matches at 7 bases. The V and J ends lost 5 bases and 0 bases, in that order; junction bases with no gene match: 7. Germline CDR1 is MDHEN and CDR2 is SYDVKM. The CDR3 contains 16 residues. In nucleotides, the CDR3 is TGTGCCAGCAGTCCATGGACAGGCAATAGCAATCAGCCCCAGCATTTT. This encodes CASSPWTGNSNQPQHF.